These T cell receptor beta chains were read from a single sample in a study of blood T cell repertoires in COVID-19. Repertoires were generated with immunoSEQ multiplex PCR, while TCRdb's copy carries only in-frame clones and drops some. This table has around 140,000 clones, around 84% appearing once. The sequencing input was PBMCs or T cells enriched from blood (not recorded which). These receptor sequences come from a man aged 35-49 years with acute COVID-19. The CDR3 runs from the conserved cysteine through the conserved F or W. Fields, in order: V gene, D gene, clone size, J gene, CDR3 protein, CDR3 DNA. The D gene is left open where the match is weak. The listing skips clone size in some rows; elsewhere it reads once, few, many or a size class.

>TRBV7-9|.|.|TRBJ1-2
CASSRRWGMGGYTF
TGTGCCAGCAGCAGAAGATGGGGCATGGGAGGCTACACCTTC
>TRBV9|.|.|TRBJ1-1
CASSVVGDRNTEAFF
TGTGCCAGCAGCGTAGTCGGGGATAGGAACACTGAAGCTTTCTTT
>TRBV29-1|TRBD2|.|TRBJ2-3
CSALLGSRGGSTDTQYF
TGCAGCGCCTTACTCGGGTCGCGGGGGGGTAGCACAGATACGCAGTATTTT
>TRBV7-2|TRBD2|.|TRBJ2-3
CASSLEAGGGADTQYF
TGTGCCAGCAGCTTAGAAGCGGGAGGCGGCGCAGATACGCAGTATTTT
>TRBV24-1|.|.|TRBJ2-7
CATSAGRGYEQYF
TGTGCCACCAGTGCCGGCAGAGGCTACGAGCAGTACTTC
>TRBV5-4|TRBD1|.|TRBJ2-3
CASSADRGEHF
TGTGCCAGCAGCGCCGACAGGGGAGAGCATTTT
>TRBV2|.|.|TRBJ2-2
CASSRREKTGELFF
TGTGCCAGCAGTCGGCGGGAAAAAACCGGGGAGCTGTTTTTT
>TRBV14|.|.|TRBJ1-6
CASSQERQSSYNSPLHF
TGTGCCAGCAGCCAGGAACGACAGAGCTCCTATAATTCACCCCTCCACTTT
>TRBV7-8|.|once|TRBJ1-4
CASSLFRGPGEKLFF
TGTGCCAGCAGCTTATTCAGGGGCCCCGGAGAAAAACTGTTTTTT
>TRBV6-6|TRBD1|once|TRBJ1-1
CASSSDRATEAFF
TGTGCCAGCAGCTCCGACAGGGCCACTGAAGCTTTCTTT
>TRBV7-2|.|.|TRBJ2-5
CASASGVRETQYF
TGTGCCAGCGCGTCGGGGGTCCGGGAGACCCAGTACTTC
>TRBV9|.|.|TRBJ2-2
CASSVAGNTGELFF
TGTGCCAGCAGCGTAGCAGGGAACACCGGGGAGCTGTTTTTT
>TRBV30|.|.|TRBJ1-1
CAFQGANTEAFF
TGTGCCTTCCAGGGCGCAAACACTGAAGCTTTCTTT
>TRBV7-2|TRBD2|.|TRBJ2-7
CASSPGLSSYEQYF
TGTGCCAGCAGCCCGGGACTAAGTTCTTACGAGCAGTACTTC
>TRBV27|.|few|TRBJ1-6
CASSLEPNPYNSPLHF
TGTGCCAGCAGTTTGGAGCCGAACCCCTATAATTCACCCCTCCACTTT
>TRBV15|.|.|TRBJ2-7
CATSRDGTYEQYF
TGTGCCACCAGCAGAGACGGGACCTACGAGCAGTACTTC
>TRBV7-9|.|.|TRBJ1-4
CASSPPSAGIKLFF
TGTGCCAGCAGCCCTCCCTCCGCGGGGATAAAACTGTTTTTT
>TRBV5-1|.|.|TRBJ2-2
CASSLVDYSVGELFF
TGCGCCAGCAGCTTGGTGGACTATTCGGTCGGGGAGCTGTTTTTT
>TRBV7-3|.|once|TRBJ2-1
CASSGVAVPGEQFF
TGTGCCAGCAGCGGTGTAGCGGTCCCCGGTGAGCAGTTCTTC
>TRBV10-3|.|.|TRBJ1-1
CAISESTANTEAFF
TGTGCCATCAGTGAGTCAACAGCGAACACTGAAGCTTTCTTT
>TRBV19|TRBD1|.|TRBJ1-2
CASSRTGENYGYTF
TGTGCCAGTAGCAGGACAGGAGAGAACTATGGCTACACCTTC
>TRBV7-3|.|.|TRBJ2-3
CASSLFIAGTDTQYF
TGTGCCAGCAGCTTATTCATAGCGGGCACAGATACGCAGTATTTT
>TRBV2|TRBD1|.|TRBJ1-5
CASNRDSSNQPQHF
TGTGCCAGCAACCGGGACAGTAGCAATCAGCCCCAGCATTTT
>TRBV19|.|.|TRBJ2-5
CASSRTAQETQYF
TGTGCCAGTAGTAGGACAGCGCAAGAGACCCAGTACTTC
>TRBV5-8|TRBD1|.|TRBJ2-2
CASSETGVNAGELFF
TGTGCCAGCAGCGAGACAGGGGTTAACGCCGGGGAGCTGTTTTTT
>TRBV7-3|TRBD2|once|TRBJ2-1
CASSRTSGGNEQFF
TGTGCCAGCAGCCGGACTAGCGGGGGGAATGAGCAGTTCTTC
>TRBV9|TRBD1|.|TRBJ2-6
CASSTRDSPSGANVLTF
TGTGCCAGCAGCACCCGGGACAGCCCCTCTGGGGCCAACGTCCTGACTTTC
>TRBV7-2|TRBD2|.|TRBJ2-5
CASSLALMASGFQETQYF
TGTGCCAGCAGCTTAGCGCTCATGGCTAGCGGGTTCCAAGAGACCCAGTACTTC
>TRBV9|TRBD1|.|TRBJ1-3
CASSGDREGNTIYF
TGTGCCAGCAGCGGGGACAGGGAAGGAAACACCATATATTTT
>TRBV27|TRBD2|.|TRBJ2-3
CASSLFSGRDTDTQYF
TGTGCCAGCAGTTTATTTAGCGGGAGGGACACAGATACGCAGTATTTT
>TRBV5-1|TRBD2|.|TRBJ2-3
CASSLGLVREGTQYF
TGCGCCAGCAGCCTGGGACTCGTGAGGGAGGGTACGCAGTATTTT
>TRBV30|.|.|TRBJ1-6
CAWSAGSNSPLHF
TGTGCCTGGAGTGCAGGGTCAAATTCACCCCTCCACTTT
>TRBV29-1|.|few|TRBJ2-7
CSVHRGHLSYEQYF
TGCAGCGTTCATCGCGGACACCTGTCCTACGAGCAGTACTTC
>TRBV12-3/TRBV12-4|.|.|TRBJ1-3
CASSSRGGNTIYF
TGTGCCAGCAGTTCCAGAGGGGGTAACACCATATATTTT
>TRBV18|.|.|TRBJ1-5
CASSRSAHSNQPQHF
TGTGCCAGCTCACGGAGCGCCCATAGCAATCAGCCCCAGCATTTT
>TRBV2|.|.|TRBJ1-6
CASMIDGLHSPLHF
TGTGCCAGCATGATTGACGGACTTCATTCACCCCTCCACTTT
>TRBV30|.|.|TRBJ1-5
CAWSLNRDQPQHF
TGTGCCTGGAGTCTGAACAGGGATCAGCCCCAGCATTTT
>TRBV19|TRBD1|.|TRBJ2-7
CASSIGQGVIYEQYF
TGTGCCAGTAGTATCGGACAGGGGGTGATCTACGAGCAGTACTTC
>TRBV7-2|TRBD2|.|TRBJ2-7
CASRFDSAGGIPYEQYF
TGTGCCAGCAGGTTCGATAGTGCGGGGGGGATCCCCTACGAGCAGTACTTC
>TRBV5-1|TRBD1|.|TRBJ1-5
CASSLTGANQPQHF
TGCGCCAGCAGTCTGACAGGGGCTAATCAGCCCCAGCATTTT
>TRBV6-5|TRBD1|.|TRBJ2-1
CASDPGTGGYNEQFF
TGTGCCAGCGATCCCGGGACAGGGGGTTACAATGAGCAGTTCTTC
>TRBV24-1|TRBD1|.|TRBJ1-5
CATSRQGAGDQPQHF
TGTGCCACCAGCCGACAGGGGGCTGGGGATCAGCCCCAGCATTTT
>TRBV15|TRBD2|.|TRBJ2-1
CATSRDRSGRANEQFF
TGTGCCACCAGCAGAGATAGGAGCGGGAGGGCCAATGAGCAGTTCTTC
>TRBV9|.|.|TRBJ2-7
CASSARVFGAEQYF
TGTGCCAGCAGCGCCAGGGTTTTTGGCGCCGAGCAGTACTTC